These T cell receptor beta chains were read from a single sample in a study of T cell responses to AZD1222 COVID-19 vaccine. Some clones are missing from TCRdb's copy, which holds only in-frame ones; the method was immunoSEQ multiplex PCR. The table lists about 120,000 clones, about 85% of them singletons, with 3.2% in the top ten. Specimen: peripheral blood, collected on day 0 of AZD1222 vaccination. The source of these receptors is an adult in good health. The CDR3 runs from the conserved cysteine through the conserved F or W. The D gene is left open where the match is weak.

V	J	D	CDR3
TRBV19	TRBJ2-7	-	CASSEGSPAEQYF
TRBV11-2	TRBJ1-3	-	CASTSSRNTIYF
TRBV19	TRBJ2-1	-	CASRKGDWTNNEQFF
TRBV28	TRBJ2-2	-	CASSLASANTGELFF
TRBV4-1	TRBJ1-2	-	CASSIGQQLNYGYTF
TRBV6-4	TRBJ2-1	-	CASSLQGEDEQFF
TRBV2	TRBJ2-7	TRBD1	CASSVGTGDSLYEQYF
TRBV6-6	TRBJ2-3	-	CASSPARDTQYF
TRBV9	TRBJ1-4	-	CASSVEGEKLFF
TRBV5-4	TRBJ1-2	-	CASSGGGNPSNYGYTF
TRBV14	TRBJ1-1	-	CASSQELGYEAFF
TRBV4-1	TRBJ1-1	-	CASSQTFRDKRLHEAFF
TRBV28	TRBJ2-7	-	CASGLVSAQYEQYF
TRBV6-5	TRBJ1-1	-	CASSYLGGGTEAFF
TRBV6-5	TRBJ1-4	-	CASTAGQRNEKLFF
TRBV29-1	TRBJ1-1	-	CSATIGANTEAFF
TRBV3-1/TRBV3-2	TRBJ2-1	-	CASSSRLGPDVWQFF
TRBV3-1/TRBV3-2	TRBJ1-4	-	CASSRWGRTNEKLFF
TRBV7-6	TRBJ2-7	-	CASSLEPGLQYF
TRBV15	TRBJ1-5	-	CATSRGGAFQPQHF
TRBV7-7	TRBJ2-3	TRBD2	CASSPRLAGMDTQYF
TRBV10-3	TRBJ1-6	TRBD1	CAISQSDRGRDSPLHF
TRBV9	TRBJ2-1	-	CASSVNVYNEQFF
TRBV28	TRBJ1-2	-	CASSSPGSATYGYTF